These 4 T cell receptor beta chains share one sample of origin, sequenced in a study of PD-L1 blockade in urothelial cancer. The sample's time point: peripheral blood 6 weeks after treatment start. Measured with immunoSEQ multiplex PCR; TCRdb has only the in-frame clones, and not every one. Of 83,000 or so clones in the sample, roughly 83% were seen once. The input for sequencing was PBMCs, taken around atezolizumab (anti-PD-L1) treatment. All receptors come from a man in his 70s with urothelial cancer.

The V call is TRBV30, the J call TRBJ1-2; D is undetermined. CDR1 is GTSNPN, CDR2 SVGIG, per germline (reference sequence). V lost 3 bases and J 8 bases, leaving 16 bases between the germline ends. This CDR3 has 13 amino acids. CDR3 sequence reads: CAWRVSGSRGYTF. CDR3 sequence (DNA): TGTGCCTGGAGGGTTAGCGGGTCGCGGGGCTACACCTTC.

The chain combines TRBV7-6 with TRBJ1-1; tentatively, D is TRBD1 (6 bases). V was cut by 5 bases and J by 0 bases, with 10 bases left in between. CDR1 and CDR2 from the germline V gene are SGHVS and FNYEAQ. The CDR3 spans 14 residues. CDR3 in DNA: TGTGCCAGCAGCCCGGGACACATGAACACTGAAGCTTTCTTT. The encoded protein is CASSPGHMNTEAFF.

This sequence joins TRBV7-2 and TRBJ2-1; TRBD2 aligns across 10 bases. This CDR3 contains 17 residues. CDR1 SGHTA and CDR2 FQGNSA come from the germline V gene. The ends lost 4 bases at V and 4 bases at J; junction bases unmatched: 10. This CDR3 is CASSSARLAGGYNEQFF. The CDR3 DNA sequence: TGTGCCAGCAGCTCCGCCCGCTTAGCGGGGGGTTACAATGAGCAGTTCTTC.

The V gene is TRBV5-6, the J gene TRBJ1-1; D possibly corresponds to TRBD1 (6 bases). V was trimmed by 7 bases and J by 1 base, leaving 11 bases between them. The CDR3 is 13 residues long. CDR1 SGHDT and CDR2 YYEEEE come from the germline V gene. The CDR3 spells CASFRQANTEAFF. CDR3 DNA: TGTGCCAGCTTCAGACAGGCGAACACTGAAGCTTTCTTT.